This T cell receptor beta chain appears in the sequencing data of a study of neurological immune-mediated disorders. The time point denotes: longitudinal time-point 1 (baseline). Study-level points and caveats: While HTLV-1-associated myelopathy showed the greatest TCR clonal expansion, multiple sclerosis showed the least, falling below healthy controls.

The team produced cDNA through 5'RACE using 10-nucleotide random UMIs. The output of every sequencing run exceeded 160 million TCR-beta sequences, derived from 15-18 subjects. TCRdb called the 5' RACE reads again in MiXCR, with one record for every CDR3 protein. The data show tens of thousands of distinct CDR3 sequences, over 8.5% seen once. With respect to this clonotype: What it recognizes is unknown.

V was pared by 5 bases and J by 0 bases, with 11 bases between. This CDR3 comprises 15 residues. Germline V gene lookup returns CDR1 MDHEN and CDR2 SYDVKM. The specimen was PBMCs. This sequence was found in a male donor with HTLV-1-associated myelopathy (HAM/TSP). This chain uses TRBV28 with TRBJ2-1; D gene ambiguous. CDR3 DNA sequence: TGTGCCAGCAGTGCCCGGACGGGCTCCTACAATGAGCAGTTCTTC. This gives the protein CASSARTGSYNEQFF.